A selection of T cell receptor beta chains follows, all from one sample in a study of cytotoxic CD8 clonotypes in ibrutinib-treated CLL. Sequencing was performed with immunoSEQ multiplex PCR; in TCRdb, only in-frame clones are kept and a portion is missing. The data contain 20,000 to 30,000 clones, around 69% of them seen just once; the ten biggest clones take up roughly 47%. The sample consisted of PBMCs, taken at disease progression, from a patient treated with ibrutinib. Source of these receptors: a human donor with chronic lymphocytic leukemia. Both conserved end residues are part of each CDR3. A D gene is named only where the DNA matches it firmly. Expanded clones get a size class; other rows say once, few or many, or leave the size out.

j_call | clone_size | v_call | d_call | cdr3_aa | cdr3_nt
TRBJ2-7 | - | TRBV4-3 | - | CASSQDFGGLYEQYF | TGCGCCAGCAGCCAAGACTTCGGGGGACTCTACGAGCAGTACTTC
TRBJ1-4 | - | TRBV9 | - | CASSLRAANINEKLFF | TGTGCCAGCAGCCTGAGGGCCGCTAACATTAATGAAAAACTGTTTTTT
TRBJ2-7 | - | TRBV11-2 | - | CASSLSRVYEQYF | TGTGCCAGCAGCTTATCCAGGGTCTACGAGCAGTACTTC
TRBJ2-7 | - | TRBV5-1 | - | CASSLGDYYEQYF | TGCGCCAGCAGCTTGGGCGACTACTACGAGCAGTACTTC
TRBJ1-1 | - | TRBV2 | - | CASRPTTPNTEAFF | TGTGCCAGCAGACCGACCACCCCGAACACTGAAGCTTTCTTT
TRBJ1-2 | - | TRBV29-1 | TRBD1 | CSVESGGGYTF | TGCAGCGTTGAGTCAGGGGGTGGCTACACCTTC
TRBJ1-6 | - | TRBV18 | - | CASSPSDNSPLHF | TGTGCCAGCTCCCCTTCTGACAATTCACCCCTCCACTTT
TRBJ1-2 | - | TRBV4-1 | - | CASSLSSGLVF | TGCGCCAGCAGCCTATCGTCCGGGCTCGTATTC
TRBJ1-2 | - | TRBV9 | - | CASSALAGANYGYTF | TGTGCCAGCAGCGCCCTAGCGGGAGCTAACTATGGCTACACCTTC
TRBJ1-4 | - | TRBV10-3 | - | CAISDRQSTNEKLFF | TGTGCCATCAGTGACCGACAGTCAACTAATGAAAAACTGTTTTTT
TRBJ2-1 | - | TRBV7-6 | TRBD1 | CASSLGSGGRSEQFF | TGTGCCAGCAGCTTAGGATCAGGGGGCCGAAGTGAGCAGTTCTTC
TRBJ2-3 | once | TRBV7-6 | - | CASSLGGRVIQYF | TGTGCCAGCAGCTTGGGTGGCAGGGTAATTCAGTATTTT
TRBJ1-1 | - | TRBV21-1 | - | CASSKEGGTDEAFF | TGTGCCAGCAGCAAAGAGGGGGGGACCGATGAAGCTTTCTTT